This T cell receptor beta chain stems from a study of molecular identifiers for immune sequencing clone quantification. TCRdb called the PCR reads again in MiXCR, with one record for every CDR3 protein. Counted here are over 600,000 distinct CDR3 sequences, nearly 20% occurring once; the ten biggest clones make up 0.85%. The CDR3 totals 12 residues. Germline lookup yields CDR1 SQVTM and CDR2 ANQGSEA. V lost 3 bases, J lost 3 bases, and 0 bases stayed unmatched. Study-wide findings and caveats: Clones carrying above 20 RNA copies accounted for over 99% of effector molecules, under 1% in naive cells.

When naive CD8 T cells were sorted, they were gated as CD8+CD4-CCR7+CD45RA+. About this clonotype itself: Its antigen is not identified.

This TCR derives from a human donor in good health. Some libraries in this study had Jurkat cell RNA spiked in. The J gene is TRBJ2-3, the V gene TRBV29-1; 7 positions match TRBD1. The sample taken for sequencing was naive CD8+ T cells from blood, with Jurkat cell RNA spiked in. Sample subset: FACS-sorted CD8+CD4-CCR7+CD45RA+ naive T cells. The chain's CDR3 is CSVDRGTDTQYF. CDR3 DNA: TGCAGCGTTGACAGGGGGACAGATACGCAGTATTTT.